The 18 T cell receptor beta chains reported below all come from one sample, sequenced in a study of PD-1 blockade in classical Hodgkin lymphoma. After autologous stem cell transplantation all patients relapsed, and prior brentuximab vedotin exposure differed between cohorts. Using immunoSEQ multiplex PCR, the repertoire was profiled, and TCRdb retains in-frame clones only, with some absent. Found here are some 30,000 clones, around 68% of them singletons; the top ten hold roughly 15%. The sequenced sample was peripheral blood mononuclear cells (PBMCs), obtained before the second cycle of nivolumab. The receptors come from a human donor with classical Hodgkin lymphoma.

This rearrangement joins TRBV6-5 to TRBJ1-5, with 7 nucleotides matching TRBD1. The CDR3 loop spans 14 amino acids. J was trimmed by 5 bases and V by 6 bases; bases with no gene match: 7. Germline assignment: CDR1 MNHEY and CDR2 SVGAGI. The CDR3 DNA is TGTGCCAGCAGAAGACAGGGAAGGGATCAGCCCCAGCATTTT. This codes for CASRRQGRDQPQHF.

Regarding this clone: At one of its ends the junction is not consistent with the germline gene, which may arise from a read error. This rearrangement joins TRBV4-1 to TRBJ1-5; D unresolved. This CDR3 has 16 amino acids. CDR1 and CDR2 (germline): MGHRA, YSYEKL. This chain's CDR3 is CASSQYGSRSNRPQHF. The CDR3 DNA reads TGCGCCAGCAGCCAGTACGGGAGCAGGAGCAATCGGCCCCAGCATTTT.

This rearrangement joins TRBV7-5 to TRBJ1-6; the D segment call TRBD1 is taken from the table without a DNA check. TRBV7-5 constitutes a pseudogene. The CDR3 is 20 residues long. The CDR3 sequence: CVRSLRPTDPKPNYNSPLHF. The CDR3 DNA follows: TGTGTCAGAAGCTTACGACCGACAGACCCTAAACCCAATTATAATTCACCCCTCCACTTT.

CDR3 sequence (DNA): TGTGCCAGTAGTATTTCGGAGGAGGGGTGGCCCCAGCATTTT. Its translation is CASSISEEGWPQHF. The chain employs TRBV19 and TRBJ1-5; D is possibly TRBD1 (5 bases). Germline CDR1 and CDR2: LNHDA and SQIVND (reference sequence). V lost 3 bases, J lost 9 bases, and 15 bases lay in between. The CDR3 extends over 14 amino acids.

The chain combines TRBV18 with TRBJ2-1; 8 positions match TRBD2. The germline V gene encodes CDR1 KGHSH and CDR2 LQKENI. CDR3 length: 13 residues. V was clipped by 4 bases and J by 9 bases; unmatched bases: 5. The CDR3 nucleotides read TGTGCCAGCTCACACGGGGGGGCCGCTGAGCAGTTCTTC. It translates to CASSHGGAAEQFF. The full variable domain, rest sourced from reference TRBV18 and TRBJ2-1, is NAGVMQNPRHLVRRRGQEARLRCSPMKGHSHVYWYRQLPEEGLKFMVYLQKENIIDESGMPKERFSAEFPKEGPSILRIQQVVRGDSAAYFCASSHGGAAEQFFGPGTRLTVL.

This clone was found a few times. Written as DNA, the CDR3 is TGTGCCAGCAGTCGCACACGAGGGAACTATGGCTACACCTTC. Its protein product is CASSRTRGNYGYTF. The genes are TRBV28 and TRBJ1-2; D remains unclear. The CDR3 runs 14 residues. V was pared by 5 bases and J by 2 bases, with 12 bases between. Germline V CDR1 and CDR2: MDHEN, SYDVKM.

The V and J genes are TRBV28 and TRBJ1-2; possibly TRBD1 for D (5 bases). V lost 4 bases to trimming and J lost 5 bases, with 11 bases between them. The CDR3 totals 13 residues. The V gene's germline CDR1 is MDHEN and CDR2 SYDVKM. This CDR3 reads CASSSGPLYGYTF. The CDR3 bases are TGTGCCAGCAGTTCGGGGCCGTTATATGGCTACACCTTC.

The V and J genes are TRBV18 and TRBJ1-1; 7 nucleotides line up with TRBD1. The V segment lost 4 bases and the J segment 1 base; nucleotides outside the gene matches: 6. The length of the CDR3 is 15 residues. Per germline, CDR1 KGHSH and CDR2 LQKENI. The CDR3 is CASSRGQLGNTEAFF. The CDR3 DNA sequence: TGTGCCAGCTCACGGGGACAGTTGGGGAACACTGAAGCTTTCTTT.

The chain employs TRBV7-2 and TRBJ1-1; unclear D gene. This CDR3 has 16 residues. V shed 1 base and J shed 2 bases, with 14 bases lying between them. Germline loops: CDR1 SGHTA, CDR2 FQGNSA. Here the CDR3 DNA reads TGTGCCAGCAGCTTAGAATTTAAGAACCGAAACACTGAAGCTTTCTTT. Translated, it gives CASSLEFKNRNTEAFF.

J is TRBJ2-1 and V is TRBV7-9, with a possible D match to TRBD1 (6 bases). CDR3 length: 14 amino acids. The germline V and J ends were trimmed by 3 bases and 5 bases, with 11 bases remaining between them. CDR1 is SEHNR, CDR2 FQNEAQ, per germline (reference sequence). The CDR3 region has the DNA TGTGCCAGCAGCTTGGGGGCCGGGGACAATGAGCAGTTCTTC. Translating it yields CASSLGAGDNEQFF.

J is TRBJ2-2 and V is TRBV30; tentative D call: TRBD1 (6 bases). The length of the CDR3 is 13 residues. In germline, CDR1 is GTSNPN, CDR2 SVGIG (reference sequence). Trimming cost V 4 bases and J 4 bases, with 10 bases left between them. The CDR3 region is CAWTGQPTGELFF. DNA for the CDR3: TGTGCCTGGACGGGACAACCCACCGGGGAGCTGTTTTTT.

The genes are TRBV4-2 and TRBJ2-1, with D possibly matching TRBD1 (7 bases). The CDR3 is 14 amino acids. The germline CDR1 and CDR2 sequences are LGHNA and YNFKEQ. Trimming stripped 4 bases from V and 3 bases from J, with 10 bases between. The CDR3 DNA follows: TGTGCCAGCAGCCTCAGGGGGGTCTACAATGAGCAGTTCTTC. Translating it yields CASSLRGVYNEQFF.

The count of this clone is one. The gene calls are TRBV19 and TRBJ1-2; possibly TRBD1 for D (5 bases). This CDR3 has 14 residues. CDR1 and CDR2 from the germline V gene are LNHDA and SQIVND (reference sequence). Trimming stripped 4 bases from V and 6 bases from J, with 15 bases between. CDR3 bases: TGTGCCAGTAGTACAGACAGCGTGTTTGATGGCTACACCTTC. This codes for CASSTDSVFDGYTF.

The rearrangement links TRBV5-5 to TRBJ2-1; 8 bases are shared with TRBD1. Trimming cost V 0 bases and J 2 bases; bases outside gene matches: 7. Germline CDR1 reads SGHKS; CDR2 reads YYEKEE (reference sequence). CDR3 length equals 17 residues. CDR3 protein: CASSLDRGLGPYNEQFF. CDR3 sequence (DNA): TGTGCCAGCAGCTTGGACAGGGGGTTGGGACCCTACAATGAGCAGTTCTTC.

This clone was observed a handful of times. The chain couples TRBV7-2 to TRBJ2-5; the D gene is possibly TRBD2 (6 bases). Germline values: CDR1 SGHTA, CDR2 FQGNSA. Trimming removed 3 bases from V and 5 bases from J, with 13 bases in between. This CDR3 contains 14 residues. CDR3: CASSLRSGVETQYF. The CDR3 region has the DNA TGTGCCAGCAGCTTGCGGTCGGGGGTGGAGACCCAGTACTTC.

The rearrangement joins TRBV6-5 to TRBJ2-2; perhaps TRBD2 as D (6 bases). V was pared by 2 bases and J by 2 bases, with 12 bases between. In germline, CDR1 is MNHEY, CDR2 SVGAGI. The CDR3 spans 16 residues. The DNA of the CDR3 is TGTGCCAGCAGTTACGGGGCTAGCGCAAACACCGGGGAGCTGTTTTTT. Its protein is CASSYGASANTGELFF.

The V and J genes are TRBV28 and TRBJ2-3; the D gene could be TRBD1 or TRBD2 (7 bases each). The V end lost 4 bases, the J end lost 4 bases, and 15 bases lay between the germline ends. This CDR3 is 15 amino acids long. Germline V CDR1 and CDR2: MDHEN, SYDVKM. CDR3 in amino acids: CASSSSRGGPDTQYF. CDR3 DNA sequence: TGTGCCAGCAGTTCCTCCAGGGGGGGTCCAGATACGCAGTATTTT.

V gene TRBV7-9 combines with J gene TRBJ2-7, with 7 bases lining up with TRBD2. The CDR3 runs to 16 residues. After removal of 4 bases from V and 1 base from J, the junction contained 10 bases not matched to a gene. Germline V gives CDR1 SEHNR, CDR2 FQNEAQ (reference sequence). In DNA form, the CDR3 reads TGTGCCAGCAGCTCCCCGTCTTGGGGGGGTTCCTACGAGCAGTACTTC. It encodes CASSSPSWGGSYEQYF. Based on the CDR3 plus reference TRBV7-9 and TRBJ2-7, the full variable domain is DTGVSQNPRHKITKRGQNVTFRCDPISEHNRLYWYRQTLGQGPEFLTYFQNEAQLEKSRLLSDRFSAERPKGSFSTLEIQRTEQGDSAMYLCASSSPSWGGSYEQYFGPGTRLTVT.